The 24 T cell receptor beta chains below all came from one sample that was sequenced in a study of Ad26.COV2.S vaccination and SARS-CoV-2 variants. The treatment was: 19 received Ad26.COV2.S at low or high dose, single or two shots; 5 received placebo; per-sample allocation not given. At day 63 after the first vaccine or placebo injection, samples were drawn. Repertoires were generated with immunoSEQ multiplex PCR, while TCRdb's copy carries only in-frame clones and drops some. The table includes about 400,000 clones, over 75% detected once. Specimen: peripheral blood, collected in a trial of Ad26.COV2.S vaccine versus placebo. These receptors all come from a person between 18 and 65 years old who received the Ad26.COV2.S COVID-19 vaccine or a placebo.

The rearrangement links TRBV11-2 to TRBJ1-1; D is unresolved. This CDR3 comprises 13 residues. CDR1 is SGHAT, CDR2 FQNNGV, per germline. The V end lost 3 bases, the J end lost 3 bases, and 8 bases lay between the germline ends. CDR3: CASSLGEDTEAFF. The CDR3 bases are TGTGCCAGCAGCTTGGGAGAGGACACTGAAGCTTTCTTT.

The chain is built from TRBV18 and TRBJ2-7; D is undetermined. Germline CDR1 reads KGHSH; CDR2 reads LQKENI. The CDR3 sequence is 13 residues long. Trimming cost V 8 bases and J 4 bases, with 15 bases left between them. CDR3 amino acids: CASAIRSEYEQYF. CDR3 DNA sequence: TGTGCCAGCGCTATAAGGAGCGAATACGAGCAGTACTTC.

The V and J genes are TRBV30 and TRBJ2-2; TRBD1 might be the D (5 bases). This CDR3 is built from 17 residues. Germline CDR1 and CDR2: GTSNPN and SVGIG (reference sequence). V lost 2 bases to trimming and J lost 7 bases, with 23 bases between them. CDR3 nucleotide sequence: TGTGCCTGGAGTCCCGCGAAATGGGGCCAAGTGGTCGGGGAGCTGTTTTTT. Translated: CAWSPAKWGQVVGELFF.

As DNA, the CDR3 is TGTGCCAGCAGCGTAGGGGTTAGCAATCAGCCCCAGCATTTT. Protein sequence: CASSVGVSNQPQHF. This chain connects TRBV9 to TRBJ1-5; D gene unclear. The germline V gene encodes CDR1 SGDLS and CDR2 YYNGEE. Trimming cost V 0 bases and J 0 bases, with 4 bases left between them. This CDR3 is built from 14 residues.

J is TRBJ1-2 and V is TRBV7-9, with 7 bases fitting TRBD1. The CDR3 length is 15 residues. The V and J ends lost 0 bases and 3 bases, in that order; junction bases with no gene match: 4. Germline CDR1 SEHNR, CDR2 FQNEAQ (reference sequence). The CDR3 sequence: CASSLAGTAYYGYTF. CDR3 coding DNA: TGTGCCAGCAGCTTAGCTGGGACAGCTTACTATGGCTACACCTTC.

CDR3 protein: CASSLGPNTGELFF. The CDR3 DNA is TGTGCCAGTAGTTTGGGCCCGAACACCGGGGAGCTGTTTTTT. The chain uses TRBV19 and TRBJ2-2, with unresolved D. Trimming removed 5 bases from V and 0 bases from J, with 7 bases in between. Germline assignment: CDR1 LNHDA and CDR2 SQIVND (reference sequence). CDR3 length: 14 residues. Together with reference TRBV19 and TRBJ2-2, the CDR3 gives the full variable domain: DGGITQSPKYLFRKEGQNVTLSCEQNLNHDAMYWYRQDPGQGLRLIYYSQIVNDFQKGDIAEGYSVSREKKESFPLTVTSAQKNPTAFYLCASSLGPNTGELFFGEGSRLTVL.

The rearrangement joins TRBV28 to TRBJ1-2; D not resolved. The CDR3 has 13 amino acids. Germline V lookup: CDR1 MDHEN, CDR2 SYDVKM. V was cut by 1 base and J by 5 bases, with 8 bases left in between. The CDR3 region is CASSLSRWYGYTF. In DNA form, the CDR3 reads TGTGCCAGCAGTTTATCCAGGTGGTATGGCTACACCTTC.

The CDR3 loop reads CASSLFRQSYGYTF. CDR3 bases: TGTGCCAGCAGTTTATTTAGACAGAGCTATGGCTACACCTTC. This rearrangement joins TRBV28 to TRBJ1-2; D possibly corresponds to TRBD1 (5 bases). CDR3 size: 14 residues. CDR1 and CDR2 from the germline V gene are MDHEN and SYDVKM. V dropped 1 base and J dropped 4 bases, with 10 bases sitting between them.

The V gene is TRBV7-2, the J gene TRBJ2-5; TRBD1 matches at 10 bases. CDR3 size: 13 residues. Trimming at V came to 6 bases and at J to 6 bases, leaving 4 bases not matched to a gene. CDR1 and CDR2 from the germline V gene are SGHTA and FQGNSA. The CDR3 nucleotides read TGTGCCAGCAGTCGGACAGGGGGGAAGACCCAGTACTTC. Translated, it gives CASSRTGGKTQYF.

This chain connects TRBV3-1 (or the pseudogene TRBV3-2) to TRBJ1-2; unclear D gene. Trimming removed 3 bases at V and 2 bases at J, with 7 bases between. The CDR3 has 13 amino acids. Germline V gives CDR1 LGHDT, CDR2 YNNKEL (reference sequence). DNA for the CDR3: TGTGCCAGCAGCCACTCTGTAAACTATGGCTACACCTTC. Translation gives CASSHSVNYGYTF.

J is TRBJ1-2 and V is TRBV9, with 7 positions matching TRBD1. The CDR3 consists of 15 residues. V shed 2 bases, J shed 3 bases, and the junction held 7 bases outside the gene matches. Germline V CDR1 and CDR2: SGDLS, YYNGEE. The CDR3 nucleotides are TGTGCCAGCAGCGTCAGAACAGGGGAAGACTATGGCTACACCTTC. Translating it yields CASSVRTGEDYGYTF.

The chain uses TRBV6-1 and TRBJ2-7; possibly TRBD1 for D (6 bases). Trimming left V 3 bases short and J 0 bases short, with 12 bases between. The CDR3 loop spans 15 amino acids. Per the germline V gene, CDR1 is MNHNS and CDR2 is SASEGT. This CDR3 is CASSDRGNSSYEQYF. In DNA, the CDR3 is TGTGCCAGCAGTGACAGGGGCAATAGCTCCTACGAGCAGTACTTC.

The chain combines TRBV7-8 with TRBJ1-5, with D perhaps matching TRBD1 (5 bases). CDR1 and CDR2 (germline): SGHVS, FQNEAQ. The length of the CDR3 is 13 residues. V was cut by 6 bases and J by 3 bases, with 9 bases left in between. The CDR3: CASRHRLNQPQHF. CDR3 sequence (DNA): TGTGCCAGCAGGCACAGGCTCAATCAGCCCCAGCATTTT.

Written as DNA, the CDR3 is TGTGCCAGCAGCTTAGATGAAAAACTGTTTTTT. It codes for CASSLDEKLFF. The J gene is TRBJ1-4, the V gene TRBV11-2; no firm D call. This CDR3 spans 11 amino acids. Germline V gene lookup returns CDR1 SGHAT and CDR2 FQNNGV. V lost 0 bases to trimming and J lost 7 bases, with 0 bases between them.

The CDR3 loop reads CASSLSSPAKNIQYF. The CDR3 DNA is TGTGCCAGCAGTCTTAGCTCACCAGCCAAAAACATTCAGTACTTC. This rearrangement joins TRBV5-5 to TRBJ2-4; no definite D call. Germline V gene sequence: CDR1 SGHKS, CDR2 YYEKEE (reference sequence). The CDR3 is 15 amino acids. Trimming pared 5 bases from V and 0 bases from J, leaving 12 bases between.

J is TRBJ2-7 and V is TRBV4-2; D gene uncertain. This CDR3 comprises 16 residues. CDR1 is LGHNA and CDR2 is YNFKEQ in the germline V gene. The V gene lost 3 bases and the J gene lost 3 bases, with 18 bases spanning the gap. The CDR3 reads CASSHHTTPSGYEQYF. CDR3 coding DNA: TGTGCCAGCAGCCACCATACGACACCCTCAGGCTACGAGCAGTACTTC.

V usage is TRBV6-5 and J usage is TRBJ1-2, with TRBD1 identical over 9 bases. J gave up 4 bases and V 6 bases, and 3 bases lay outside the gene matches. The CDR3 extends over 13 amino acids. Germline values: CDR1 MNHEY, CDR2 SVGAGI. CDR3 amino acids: CASREGQGYGYTF. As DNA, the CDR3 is TGTGCCAGCAGAGAGGGACAGGGCTATGGCTACACCTTC.

This CDR3 is CASSGPQGWDGYTF. DNA for the CDR3: TGTGCCAGCAGCGGGCCACAGGGTTGGGATGGCTACACCTTC. This chain links TRBV9 with TRBJ1-2; D perhaps matches TRBD1 (6 bases). This CDR3 region has 14 residues. With 3 bases removed from V and 6 bases from J, the gap between germline ends came to 15 bases. Germline lookup yields CDR1 SGDLS and CDR2 YYNGEE. Full variable domain (rest looked up from reference TRBV9 and TRBJ1-2): DSGVTQTPKHLITATGQRVTLRCSPRSGDLSVYWYQQSLDQGLQFLIQYYNGEERAKGNILERFSAQQFPDLHSELNLSSLELGDSALYFCASSGPQGWDGYTFGSGTRLTVV.

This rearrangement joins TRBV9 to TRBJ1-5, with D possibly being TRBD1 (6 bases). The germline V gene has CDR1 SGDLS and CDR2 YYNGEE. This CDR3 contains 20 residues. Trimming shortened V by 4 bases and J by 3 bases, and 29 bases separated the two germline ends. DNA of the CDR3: TGTGCCAGCAGCCCCCCTCGGATGGTGTCAGGGGCCCTCTTCAATCAGCCCCAGCATTTT. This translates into CASSPPRMVSGALFNQPQHF. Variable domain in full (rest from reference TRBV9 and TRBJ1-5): DSGVTQTPKHLITATGQRVTLRCSPRSGDLSVYWYQQSLDQGLQFLIQYYNGEERAKGNILERFSAQQFPDLHSELNLSSLELGDSALYFCASSPPRMVSGALFNQPQHFGDGTRLSIL.

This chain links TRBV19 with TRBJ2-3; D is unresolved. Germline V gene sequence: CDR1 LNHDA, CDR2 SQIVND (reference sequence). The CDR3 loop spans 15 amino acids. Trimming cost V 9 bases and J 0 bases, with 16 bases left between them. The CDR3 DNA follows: TGTGCCAGCAGCTATACCCTGACGAGCACAGATACGCAGTATTTT. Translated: CASSYTLTSTDTQYF.

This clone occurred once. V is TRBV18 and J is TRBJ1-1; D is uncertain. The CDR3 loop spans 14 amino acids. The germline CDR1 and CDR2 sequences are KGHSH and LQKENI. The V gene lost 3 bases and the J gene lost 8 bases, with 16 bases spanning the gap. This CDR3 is CASSPARDNHEAFF. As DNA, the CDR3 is TGTGCCAGCTCACCTGCCCGGGATAATCACGAAGCTTTCTTT.

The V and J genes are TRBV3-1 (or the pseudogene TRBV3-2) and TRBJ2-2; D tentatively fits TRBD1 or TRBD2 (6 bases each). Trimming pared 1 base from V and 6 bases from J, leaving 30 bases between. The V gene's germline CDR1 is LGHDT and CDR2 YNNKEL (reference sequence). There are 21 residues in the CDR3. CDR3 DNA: TGTGCCAGCAGCCAAGTGTGGGACCCTGGGGGGCTGGGAGATAAAGCCGGGGAGCTGTTTTTT. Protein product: CASSQVWDPGGLGDKAGELFF.

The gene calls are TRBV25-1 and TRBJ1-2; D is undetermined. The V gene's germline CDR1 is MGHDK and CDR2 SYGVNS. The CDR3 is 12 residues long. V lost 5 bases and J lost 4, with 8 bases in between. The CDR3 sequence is CASSQDRYGYTF. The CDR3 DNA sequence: TGTGCCAGCAGTCAGGATCGCTATGGCTACACCTTC.

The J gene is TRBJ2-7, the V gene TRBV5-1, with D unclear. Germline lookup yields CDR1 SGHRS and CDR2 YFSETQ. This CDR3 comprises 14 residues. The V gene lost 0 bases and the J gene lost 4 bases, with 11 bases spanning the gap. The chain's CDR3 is CASSLGIGSYEQYF. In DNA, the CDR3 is TGCGCCAGCAGCTTGGGCATTGGAAGTTACGAGCAGTACTTC.